The 16 T cell receptor beta chains below were found in one sample sequenced in a study of T-cell reconstitution after alpha-beta-depleted transplantation in children. The TCRbeta library incorporated unique molecular identifiers. TCRdb fed the PCR reads into MiXCR, producing one record per CDR3 protein. The table includes a few hundred thousand distinct CDR3 sequences, roughly a quarter detected once. The sequenced sample was PBMCs, mostly from graft donor cells, obtained 360 days after TCRalphabeta/CD19-depleted stem cell transplant. The receptors come from a female patient between 2 and 15 years old who had a stem cell transplant for congenital amegakaryocytic thrombocytopenia, so the T cells may come from the graft donor.

On this clonotype itself: This sequence may be a read error, since a much larger clone differs from it by one base. The chain employs TRBV29-1 and TRBJ2-3; 8 nucleotides line up with TRBD2. This CDR3 region has 14 residues. Germline V gives CDR1 SQVTM, CDR2 ANQGSEA. Here the CDR3 DNA reads TGCAGCGTCTGGCCGCGGGAGGAGACAGATGCGCAGTATTTT. Its protein product is CSVWPREETDAQYF.

The chain links TRBV15 to TRBJ2-1; 8 bases are a match to TRBD2. Trimming at V came to 2 bases and at J to 7 bases, leaving 16 bases not matched to a gene. Per germline, CDR1 LNHNV and CDR2 YYDKDF (reference sequence). The CDR3 loop spans 18 amino acids. The CDR3 spells CATSRWTEPGGPGNEQFF. In DNA, the CDR3 is TGTGCCACCAGCAGATGGACGGAACCGGGAGGGCCGGGGAATGAGCAGTTCTTC.

The chain couples TRBV11-2 to TRBJ2-5; D gene ambiguous. Germline values: CDR1 SGHAT, CDR2 FQNNGV. V was trimmed by 3 bases and J by 4 bases, leaving 15 bases between them. This CDR3 has 15 amino acids. The CDR3 loop is CASSFLFVSLETQYF. The CDR3, as DNA: TGTGCCAGCAGCTTTCTCTTCGTCAGTTTAGAGACCCAGTACTTC.

The rearrangement joins TRBV5-1 to TRBJ2-5, with TRBD2 as a possible D gene (6 bases). This CDR3 is built from 16 residues. Looked up from germline, CDR1 is SGHRS and CDR2 is YFSETQ. The germline V and J ends were trimmed by 4 bases and 4 bases, with 20 bases remaining between them. The CDR3 nucleotides are TGCGCCAGCAGCCTAGGTTATATGGAGGGACGAGAGACCCAGTACTTC. It translates to CASSLGYMEGRETQYF.

This clonotype was seen a few times. V is TRBV7-9 and J is TRBJ2-5; TRBD1 is a possible D gene (6 bases). Germline loops: CDR1 SEHNR, CDR2 FQNEAQ (reference sequence). This CDR3 contains 15 residues. V lost 3 bases, J lost 4 bases, and 15 bases lay in between. The CDR3, as DNA: TGTGCCAGCAGCTTTAAGGGGGATTTCGGAGAGACCCAGTACTTC. Protein sequence: CASSFKGDFGETQYF.

This clonotype was counted a few times. The rearrangement links TRBV7-6 to TRBJ2-3; TRBD1 might be the D (5 bases). This CDR3 has 17 amino acids. V was trimmed by 3 bases and J by 0 bases, leaving 16 bases between them. CDR1 and CDR2 from the germline V gene are SGHVS and FNYEAQ. CDR3 region: CASSFSWGSSSTDTQYF. CDR3 DNA: TGTGCCAGCAGCTTCTCTTGGGGCAGTTCTAGCACAGATACGCAGTATTTT.

This clonotype was counted between two and nine times. The genes are TRBV14 and TRBJ2-1, with unresolved D. V was pared by 1 base and J by 7 bases, with 11 bases between. This CDR3 spans 14 amino acids. The germline V gene encodes CDR1 SGHDN and CDR2 FVKESK. CDR3 in amino acids: CASSQAPWWNEQFF. CDR3 DNA: TGTGCCAGCAGCCAAGCTCCGTGGTGGAATGAGCAGTTCTTC.

V gene TRBV7-9 combines with J gene TRBJ1-2; D remains ambiguous. Trimming took 4 bases from V and 7 from J, leaving 10 bases between them. Looked up from germline, CDR1 is SEHNR and CDR2 is FQNEAQ (reference sequence). The CDR3 loop spans 12 amino acids. CDR3: CASSSRTGGYTF. CDR3 bases: TGTGCCAGCAGCTCGAGGACTGGTGGCTACACCTTC.

This clonotype appeared a few times. The chain employs TRBV7-3 and TRBJ1-6; D remains ambiguous. The CDR3 length is 14 residues. The germline CDR1 and CDR2 sequences are SGHTA and FQGTGA. Trimming shortened V by 0 bases and J by 4 bases, and 4 bases separated the two germline ends. The CDR3 is CASSLTSYNSPLHF. As DNA, the CDR3 is TGTGCCAGCAGCTTAACCTCGTATAATTCACCCCTCCACTTT.

The chain recombines TRBV20-1 with TRBJ2-1; no clear D gene. Trimming took off 3 bases at V and 0 bases at J, with 12 bases between the two ends. The CDR3 spans 15 residues. Germline loops: CDR1 DFQATT, CDR2 SNEGSKA (reference sequence). DNA for the CDR3: TGCAGTGCTAGTGGGCACTTGCTCTCCTACAATGAGCAGTTCTTC. Translated: CSASGHLLSYNEQFF.

In its sample, this clonotype was seen many times. The chain uses TRBV29-1 and TRBJ2-5; 7 nucleotides match TRBD1. The CDR3 consists of 15 residues. CDR1 is SQVTM, CDR2 ANQGSEA, per germline. J lost 5 bases, V lost 5 bases, and 14 bases had no gene match. CDR3 protein: CSVNPDRWSGETQYF. CDR3 nucleotides: TGCAGCGTTAATCCGGACAGGTGGTCGGGGGAGACCCAGTACTTC.

This chain connects TRBV12-3 or TRBV12-4 to TRBJ2-3; weak D call: TRBD2 (5 bases). Trimming took off 5 bases at V and 5 bases at J, with 14 bases between the two ends. The CDR3 sequence is 14 residues long. CDR3 amino acids: CASSKAAAGDTQYF. CDR3 nucleotide sequence: TGTGCCAGCAGTAAAGCGGCGGCCGGAGATACGCAGTATTTT.

The chain combines TRBV6-5 with TRBJ1-1; 9 bases match TRBD1. This CDR3 region has 14 residues. The junction had 3 bases not matched to a gene; V was cut back by 4 bases and J by 3 bases. Germline lookup yields CDR1 MNHEY and CDR2 SVGAGI. The DNA of the CDR3 is TGTGCCAGCAGTTTAAACAGGGGGCACACTGAAGCTTTCTTT. It is translated as CASSLNRGHTEAFF.

The V call is TRBV4-2, the J call TRBJ1-1; maybe TRBD1 (5 bases). The CDR3 has 16 amino acids. Per the germline V gene, CDR1 is LGHNA and CDR2 is YNFKEQ. V was pared by 2 bases and J by 0 bases, with 13 bases between. The CDR3 is CASSQRWGNVNTEAFF. CDR3 DNA sequence: TGTGCCAGCAGCCAACGGTGGGGGAATGTGAACACTGAAGCTTTCTTT.

This clonotype has a handful of counts. The rearrangement uses TRBV19 and TRBJ2-1; 12 nucleotides align to TRBD2. CDR3 size: 15 residues. Germline loops: CDR1 LNHDA, CDR2 SQIVND (reference sequence). The junction had 4 bases not matched to a gene; V was cut back by 3 bases and J by 7 bases. CDR3 DNA: TGTGCCAGTAGTATGACTAGCGGGAGTGAGAATGAGCAGTTCTTC. Amino acids: CASSMTSGSENEQFF.

The chain couples TRBV2 to TRBJ1-3; no clear D gene. There are 13 residues in the CDR3. Trimming stripped 7 bases from V and 6 bases from J, with 13 bases between. CDR1 and CDR2 (germline): SNHLY, FYNNEI. CDR3 residues: CASNGNSENTIYF. The CDR3 DNA sequence: TGTGCCAGCAACGGAAACAGCGAAAACACCATATATTTT.